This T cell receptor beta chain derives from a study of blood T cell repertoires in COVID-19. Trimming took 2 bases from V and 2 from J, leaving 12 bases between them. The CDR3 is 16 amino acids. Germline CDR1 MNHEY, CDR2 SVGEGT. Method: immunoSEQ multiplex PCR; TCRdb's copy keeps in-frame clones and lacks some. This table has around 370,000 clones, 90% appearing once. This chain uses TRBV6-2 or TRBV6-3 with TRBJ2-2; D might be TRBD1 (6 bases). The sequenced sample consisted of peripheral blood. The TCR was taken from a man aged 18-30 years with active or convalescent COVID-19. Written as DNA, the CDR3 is TGTGCCAGCAGTTACGCGCGGACAGTTAACACCGGGGAGCTGTTTTTT. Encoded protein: CASSYARTVNTGELFF.